This is a list of T cell receptor beta chains from one sample in a study of graft-versus-host responses after intestinal transplantation. Clones were read by immunoSEQ multiplex PCR, and TCRdb kept only the in-frame ones, dropping some. Of roughly 9,600 clones listed, roughly 71% were seen once; the top ten hold around 21%. Here the sequenced sample was ileum tissue, taken 450 to 480 days after intestinal transplantation. The receptors originated from a human patient who received an intestinal transplant, so some T cells may come from the graft donor. The CDR3 runs from the conserved cysteine through the conserved F or W. Fields, in order: J gene, clone size, V gene, D gene, CDR3 protein, CDR3 DNA. D genes are given only for firm matches. Only part of the rows carry a size: once, few, many, or a class if the clone is expanded.

TRBJ1-1 . TRBV9 . CASSVDGNMNTEAFF TGTGCCAGCAGCGTAGATGGGAACATGAACACTGAAGCTTTCTTT
TRBJ2-1 . TRBV27 . CASRGAYNEQFF TGTGCCAGCCGGGGGGCGTACAATGAGCAGTTCTTC
TRBJ2-2 . TRBV2 . CASSESVIRGNTGELFF TGTGCCAGCAGTGAATCGGTAATCCGAGGGAACACCGGGGAGCTGTTTTTT
TRBJ1-6 . TRBV6-5 . CASRSSRGAGSPLHF TGTGCCAGCCGGTCCTCCAGGGGAGCCGGTTCACCCCTCCACTTT
TRBJ2-7 . TRBV19 . CASSTHPTGNYEQYF TGTGCCAGTAGTACCCACCCTACAGGGAACTACGAGCAGTACTTC
TRBJ2-7 once TRBV30 TRBD2 CAWSVPGGVGYEQYF TGTGCCTGGAGTGTACCGGGGGGAGTTGGGTACGAGCAGTACTTC
TRBJ1-4 few TRBV19 TRBD1 CASSHGTVINEKLFF TGTGCCAGTAGTCACGGGACAGTGATTAATGAAAAACTGTTTTTT
TRBJ2-3 . TRBV6-6 TRBD2 CASRPLVAGTEYF TGTGCCAGCAGGCCACTCGTAGCGGGGACGGAGTATTTT
TRBJ2-7 few TRBV19 . CASSILFPTAAPYEQYF TGTGCCAGTAGTATCTTATTCCCCACAGCCGCCCCCTACGAGCAGTACTTC
TRBJ1-2 few TRBV19 . CASNQDYGYTF TGTGCCAGTAACCAAGACTATGGCTACACCTTC
TRBJ2-3 . TRBV11-2 . CASSLIASDTQYF TGTGCCAGCAGCCTCATAGCTTCAGATACGCAGTATTTT
TRBJ2-7 . TRBV27 TRBD1 CASSARDRARYEQYF TGTGCCAGCAGCGCCCGCGACAGGGCACGGTACGAGCAGTACTTC
TRBJ1-1 . TRBV5-1 . CASSFGGNMNTEAFF TGCGCCAGCAGCTTTGGCGGGAACATGAACACTGAAGCTTTCTTT
TRBJ2-1 . TRBV10-2 . CASSEAPTASNEQFF TGCGCCAGCAGTGAGGCCCCCACAGCGAGCAATGAGCAGTTCTTC
TRBJ2-1 few TRBV30 TRBD2 CAWRDWTSGANEQFF TGTGCCTGGAGAGATTGGACTAGCGGGGCTAATGAGCAGTTCTTC
TRBJ1-1 few TRBV5-1 . CASSLTGGTGAEAFF TGCGCCAGCAGCTTGACCGGAGGGACGGGAGCTGAAGCTTTCTTT
TRBJ2-3 few TRBV7-9 . CASSLAGGPGYF TGTGCCAGCAGCTTAGCCGGGGGTCCAGGGTATTTT
TRBJ2-7 once TRBV6-6 . CASSYTLLTNEQYF TGTGCCAGCAGTTATACCCTTCTTACGAACGAGCAGTACTTC
TRBJ2-1 . TRBV27 . CASSPTPGRDEQFF TGTGCCAGCAGTCCCACCCCGGGACGCGATGAGCAGTTCTTC
TRBJ2-7 . TRBV5-6 . CASSSDRTPYEQYF TGTGCCAGCAGCTCCGACAGGACCCCCTACGAGCAGTACTTC
TRBJ2-7 . TRBV30 . CAWSVPRGATYEQYF TGTGCCTGGAGTGTACCCCGGGGGGCTACCTACGAGCAGTACTTC
TRBJ1-3 . TRBV30 TRBD1 CAWSISTPPDRVGNTIYF TGTGCCTGGAGTATATCAACCCCCCCCGACAGGGTTGGAAACACCATATATTTT
TRBJ1-1 few TRBV11-3 . CASSLGTLGTAFF TGTGCCAGCAGCTTGGGGACCCTCGGGACCGCTTTCTTT
TRBJ2-4 . TRBV7-8 TRBD2 CASSPWTSGGITGKNIQYF TGTGCCAGCAGCCCCTGGACTAGCGGGGGGATAACGGGCAAAAACATTCAGTACTTC
TRBJ2-1 . TRBV2 . CASRPGLLDEQFF TGTGCCAGCAGGCCGGGACTTCTGGATGAGCAGTTCTTC
TRBJ2-7 . TRBV6-4 TRBD2 CASSDGGGGSQQYF TGTGCCAGCAGTGACGGCGGGGGGGGCTCTCAGCAGTACTTC
TRBJ2-7 . TRBV6-5 TRBD2 CASSYSYLAGGKQYF TGTGCCAGCAGTTACTCTTACCTAGCGGGGGGCAAGCAGTACTTC
TRBJ1-5 . TRBV19 . CASIARGWGTPQHF TGTGCCAGTATTGCACGGGGGTGGGGGACGCCCCAGCATTTT
TRBJ2-7 . TRBV5-6 . CASSRDVSYEQYF TGTGCCAGCAGCAGGGACGTATCCTACGAGCAGTACTTC
TRBJ1-1 . TRBV6-1 . CASSVSSGVNTEAFF TGTGCCAGCAGTGTGTCTTCAGGGGTGAACACTGAAGCTTTCTTT
TRBJ2-1 . TRBV10-3 TRBD1 CATAGTEDYNEQFF TGTGCCACAGCCGGGACAGAGGACTACAATGAGCAGTTCTTC
TRBJ2-2 . TRBV6-1 . CASSRSGELFF TGTGCCAGCAGCCGTAGCGGCGAGCTGTTTTTT
TRBJ1-4 . TRBV18 . CASSPRSPGATNEKLFF TGTGCCAGCTCACCACGTAGTCCGGGTGCGACTAATGAAAAACTGTTTTTT
TRBJ2-1 . TRBV4-1 . CASSQVGDANEQFF TGCGCCAGCAGCCAAGTCGGCGACGCCAATGAGCAGTTCTTC
TRBJ2-2 . TRBV6-6 TRBD1 CASSVPGQGGQELFF TGTGCCAGCAGTGTTCCGGGACAGGGGGGTCAAGAGCTGTTTTTT
TRBJ1-2 . TRBV9 TRBD1 CASSARGQSRYTF TGTGCCAGCAGCGCGAGGGGGCAAAGTCGCTACACCTTC
TRBJ1-3 . TRBV9 TRBD1 CASSVEGGQGGGNTIYF TGTGCCAGCAGCGTAGAGGGGGGACAGGGAGGTGGAAACACCATATATTTT
TRBJ2-5 . TRBV5-4 . CASSPPGRKETQYF TGTGCCAGCAGCCCGCCGGGACGCAAAGAGACCCAGTACTTC
TRBJ1-3 few TRBV6-5 . CASSLTNTGNTIYF TGTGCCAGCAGTCTCACAAATACTGGAAACACCATATATTTT
TRBJ1-1 . TRBV9 . CASSRIDAGMNEAFF TGTGCCAGCAGTAGGATAGACGCAGGGATGAATGAAGCTTTCTTT
TRBJ1-1 . TRBV19 TRBD1 CASTPGQEAFF TGTGCCAGTACGCCGGGACAGGAAGCTTTCTTT
TRBJ2-3 . TRBV29-1 . CSVEVMAANYPSTDTQYF TGCAGCGTTGAAGTAATGGCGGCTAACTACCCTAGCACAGATACGCAGTATTTT
TRBJ1-3 once TRBV6-1 TRBD1 CASSAGQGGNTIYF TGTGCCAGCAGTGCGGGACAGGGTGGAAACACCATATATTTT
TRBJ2-7 . TRBV12-5 . CASGWTVTPPYEQYF TGTGCTAGTGGTTGGACAGTAACACCTCCCTACGAGCAGTACTTC
TRBJ2-7 . TRBV14 . CASSQVAGTYEQYF TGTGCCAGCAGCCAAGTCGCCGGAACCTACGAGCAGTACTTC
TRBJ2-3 . TRBV10-1 . CASSGGQAADTQYF TGCGCCAGCAGCGGGGGGCAAGCTGCAGATACGCAGTATTTT